The T cell receptor beta chain described here comes from a study of radiotherapy plus CTLA-4 blockade in lung cancer. Study findings and constraints: Tumor-origin TCR clones grew in blood after radiotherapy plus ipilimumab.

This CDR3 is built from 11 residues. V shed 7 bases, J shed 9 bases, and the junction held 5 bases outside the gene matches. CDR1 is SGDLS and CDR2 is YYNGEE in the germline V gene. Some clones are missing from TCRdb's copy, which holds only in-frame ones; the method was immunoSEQ multiplex PCR. The sample yields 43,000 or so clones, around 73% seen once. Patients in the study, people with chemo-refractory metastatic non-small-cell lung cancer, received focal radiation plus ipilimumab CTLA-4 blockade. As concerns this clone: Its antigen is undetermined.

The source material was peripheral blood, sampled from a patient treated with radiotherapy plus ipilimumab. This chain joins TRBV9 and TRBJ2-3, with 7 bases fitting TRBD2. The sequence came from a human donor with non-small cell lung cancer who had a complete response to radiotherapy plus ipilimumab. The CDR3 loop is CASGGGTTQYF. CDR3 DNA: TGTGCCAGCGGGGGGGGGACCACGCAGTATTTT.